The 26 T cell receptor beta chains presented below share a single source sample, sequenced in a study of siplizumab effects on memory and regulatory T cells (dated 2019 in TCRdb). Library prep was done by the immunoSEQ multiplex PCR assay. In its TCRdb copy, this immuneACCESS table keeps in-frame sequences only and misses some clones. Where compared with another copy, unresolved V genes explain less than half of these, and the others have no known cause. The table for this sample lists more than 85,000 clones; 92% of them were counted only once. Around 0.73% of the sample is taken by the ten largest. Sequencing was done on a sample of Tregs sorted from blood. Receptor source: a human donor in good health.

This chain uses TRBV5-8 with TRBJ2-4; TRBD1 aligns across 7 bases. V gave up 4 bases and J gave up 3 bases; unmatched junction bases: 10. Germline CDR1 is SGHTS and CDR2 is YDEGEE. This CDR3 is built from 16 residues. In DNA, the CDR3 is TGTGCCAGCAGCACCCGACAGGGAAAGGGCAAAAACATTCAGTACTTC. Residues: CASSTRQGKGKNIQYF.

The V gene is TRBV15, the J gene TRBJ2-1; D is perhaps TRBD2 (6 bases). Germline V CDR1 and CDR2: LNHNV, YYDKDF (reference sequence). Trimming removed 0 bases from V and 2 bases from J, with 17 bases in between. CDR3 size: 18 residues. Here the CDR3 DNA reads TGTGCCACCAGCAGAGATCTATCGGGGACTCCCACCTACAATGAGCAGTTCTTC. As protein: CATSRDLSGTPTYNEQFF.

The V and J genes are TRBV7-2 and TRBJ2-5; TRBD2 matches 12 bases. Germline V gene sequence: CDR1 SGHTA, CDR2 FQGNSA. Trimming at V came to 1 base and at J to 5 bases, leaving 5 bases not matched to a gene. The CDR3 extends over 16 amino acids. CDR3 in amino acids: CASSLGALAGGETQYF. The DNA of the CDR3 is TGTGCCAGCAGCTTAGGGGCGCTAGCGGGGGGGGAGACCCAGTACTTC.

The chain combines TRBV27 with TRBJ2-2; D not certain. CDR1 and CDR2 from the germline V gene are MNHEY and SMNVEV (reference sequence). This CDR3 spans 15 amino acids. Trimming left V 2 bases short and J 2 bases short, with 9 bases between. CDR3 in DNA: TGTGCCAGCAGTTTACGAGAGGATAACACCGGGGAGCTGTTTTTT. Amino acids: CASSLREDNTGELFF.

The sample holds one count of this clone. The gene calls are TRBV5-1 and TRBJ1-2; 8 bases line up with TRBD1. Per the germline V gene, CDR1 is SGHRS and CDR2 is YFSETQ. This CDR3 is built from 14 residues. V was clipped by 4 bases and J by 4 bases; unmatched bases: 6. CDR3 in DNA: TGCGCCAGCAGCAATGGGACAGGAAGCTATGGCTACACCTTC. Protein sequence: CASSNGTGSYGYTF.

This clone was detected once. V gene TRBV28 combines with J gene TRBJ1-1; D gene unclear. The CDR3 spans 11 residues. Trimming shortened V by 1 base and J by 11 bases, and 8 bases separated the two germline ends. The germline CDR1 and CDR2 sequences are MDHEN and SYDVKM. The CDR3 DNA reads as TGTGCCAGCAGTTTATATTCGTGGGCTTTCTTT. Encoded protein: CASSLYSWAFF. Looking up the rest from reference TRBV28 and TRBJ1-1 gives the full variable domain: DVKVTQSSRYLVKRTGEKVFLECVQDMDHENMFWYRQDPGLGLRLIYFSYDVKMKEKGDIPEGYSVSREKKERFSLILESASTNQTSMYLCASSLYSWAFFGQGTRLTVV.

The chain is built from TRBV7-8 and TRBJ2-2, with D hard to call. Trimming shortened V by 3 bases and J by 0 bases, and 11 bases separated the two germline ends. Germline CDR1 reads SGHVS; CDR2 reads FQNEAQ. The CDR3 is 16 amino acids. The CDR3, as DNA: TGTGCCAGCAGCTTTCCGCGGTTCGCGAACACCGGGGAGCTGTTTTTT. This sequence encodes CASSFPRFANTGELFF.

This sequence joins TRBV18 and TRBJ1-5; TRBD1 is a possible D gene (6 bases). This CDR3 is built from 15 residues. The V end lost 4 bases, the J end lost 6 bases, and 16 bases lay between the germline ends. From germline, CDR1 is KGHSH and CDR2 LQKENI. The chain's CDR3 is CASSRSGGEGQPQHF. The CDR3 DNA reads TGTGCCAGCTCACGGTCGGGGGGCGAAGGTCAGCCCCAGCATTTT.

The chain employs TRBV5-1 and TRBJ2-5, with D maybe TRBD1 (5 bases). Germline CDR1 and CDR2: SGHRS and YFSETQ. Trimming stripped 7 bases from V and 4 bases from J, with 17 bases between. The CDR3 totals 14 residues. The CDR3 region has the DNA TGCGCCAGCTACTCCTTAGGGGTGGGAGAGACCCAGTACTTC. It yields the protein CASYSLGVGETQYF.

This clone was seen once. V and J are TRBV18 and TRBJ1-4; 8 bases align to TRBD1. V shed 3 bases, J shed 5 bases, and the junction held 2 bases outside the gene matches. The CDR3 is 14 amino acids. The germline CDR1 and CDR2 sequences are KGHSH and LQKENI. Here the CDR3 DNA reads TGTGCCAGCTCACCGAGACAGGGGAATGAAAAACTGTTTTTT. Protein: CASSPRQGNEKLFF.

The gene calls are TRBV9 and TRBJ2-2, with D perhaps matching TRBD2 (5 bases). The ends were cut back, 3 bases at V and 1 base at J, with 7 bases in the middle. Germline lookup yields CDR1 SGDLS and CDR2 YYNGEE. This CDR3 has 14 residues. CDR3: CASSASGNTGELFF. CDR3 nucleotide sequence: TGTGCCAGCAGCGCCAGCGGGAACACCGGGGAGCTGTTTTTT. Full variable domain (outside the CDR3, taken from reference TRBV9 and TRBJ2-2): DSGVTQTPKHLITATGQRVTLRCSPRSGDLSVYWYQQSLDQGLQFLIQYYNGEERAKGNILERFSAQQFPDLHSELNLSSLELGDSALYFCASSASGNTGELFFGEGSRLTVL.

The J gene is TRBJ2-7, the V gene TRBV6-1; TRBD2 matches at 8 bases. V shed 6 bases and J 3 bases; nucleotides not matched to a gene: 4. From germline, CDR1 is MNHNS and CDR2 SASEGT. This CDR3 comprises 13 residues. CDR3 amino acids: CASSLAGRYEQYF. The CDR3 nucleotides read TGTGCCAGCAGCCTAGCGGGCCGCTACGAGCAGTACTTC.

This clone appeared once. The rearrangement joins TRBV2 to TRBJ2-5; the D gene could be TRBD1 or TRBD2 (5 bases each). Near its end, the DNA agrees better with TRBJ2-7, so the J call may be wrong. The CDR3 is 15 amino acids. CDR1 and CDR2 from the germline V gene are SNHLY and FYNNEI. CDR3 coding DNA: TGTGCCAGCAGATCCCGGGACCTTAGTTCCTACGAGCAGTACTTC. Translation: CASRSRDLSSYEQYF.

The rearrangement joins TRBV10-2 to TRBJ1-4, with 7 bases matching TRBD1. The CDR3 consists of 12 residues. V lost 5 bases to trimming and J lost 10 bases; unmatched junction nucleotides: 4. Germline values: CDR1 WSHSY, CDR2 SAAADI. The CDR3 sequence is CASSRDRGKLFF. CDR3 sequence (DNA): TGCGCCAGCAGTCGGGACAGAGGAAAACTGTTTTTT.

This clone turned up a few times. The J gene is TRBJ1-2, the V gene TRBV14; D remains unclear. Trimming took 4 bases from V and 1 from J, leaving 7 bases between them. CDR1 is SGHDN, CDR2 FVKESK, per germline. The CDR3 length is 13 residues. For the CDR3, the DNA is TGTGCCAGCAGCCGCGCGGGTAACTATGGCTACACCTTC. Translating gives CASSRAGNYGYTF. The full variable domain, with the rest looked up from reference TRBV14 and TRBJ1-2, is EAGVTQFPSHSVIEKGQTVTLRCDPISGHDNLYWYRRVMGKEIKFLLHFVKESKQDESGMPNNRFLAERTGGTYSTLKVQPAELEDSGVYFCASSRAGNYGYTFGSGTRLTVV.

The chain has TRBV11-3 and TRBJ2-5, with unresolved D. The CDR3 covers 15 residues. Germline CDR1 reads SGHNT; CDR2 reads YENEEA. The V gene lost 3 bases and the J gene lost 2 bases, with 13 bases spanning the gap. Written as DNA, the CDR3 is TGTGCCAGCAGCTTGGACGGCGCAGCACAAGAGACCCAGTACTTC. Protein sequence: CASSLDGAAQETQYF.

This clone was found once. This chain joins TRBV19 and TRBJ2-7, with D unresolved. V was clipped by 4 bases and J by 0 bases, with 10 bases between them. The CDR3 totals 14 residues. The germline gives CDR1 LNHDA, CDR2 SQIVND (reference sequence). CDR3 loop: CASSRSSDSYEQYF. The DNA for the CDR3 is TGTGCCAGTAGTAGGTCGTCCGACTCCTACGAGCAGTACTTC.

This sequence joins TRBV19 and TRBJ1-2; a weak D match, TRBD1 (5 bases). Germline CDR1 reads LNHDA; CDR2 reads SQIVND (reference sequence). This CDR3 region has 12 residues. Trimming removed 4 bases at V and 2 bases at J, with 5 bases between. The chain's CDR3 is CASSRDNYGYTF. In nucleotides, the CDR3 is TGTGCCAGTAGTAGGGACAACTATGGCTACACCTTC.

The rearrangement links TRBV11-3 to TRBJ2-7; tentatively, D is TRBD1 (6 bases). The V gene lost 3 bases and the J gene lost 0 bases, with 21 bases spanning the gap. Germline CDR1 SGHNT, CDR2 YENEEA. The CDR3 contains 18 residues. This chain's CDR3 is CASSLPSLRDKYSYEQYF. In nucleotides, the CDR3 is TGTGCCAGCAGCTTGCCCTCCCTCCGGGACAAATACTCCTACGAGCAGTACTTC.

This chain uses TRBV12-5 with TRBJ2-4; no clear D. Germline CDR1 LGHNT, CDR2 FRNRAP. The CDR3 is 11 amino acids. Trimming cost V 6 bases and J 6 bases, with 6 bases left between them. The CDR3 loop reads CASGSTNIQYF. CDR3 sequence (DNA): TGTGCTAGTGGATCGACAAACATTCAGTACTTC.

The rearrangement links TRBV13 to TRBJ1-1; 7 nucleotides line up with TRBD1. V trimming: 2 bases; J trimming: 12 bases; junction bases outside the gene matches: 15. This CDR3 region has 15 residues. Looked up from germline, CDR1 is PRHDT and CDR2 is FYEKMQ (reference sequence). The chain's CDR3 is CASSLSRTGGTSSFF. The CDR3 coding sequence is TGTGCCAGCAGCTTAAGCCGGACAGGCGGGACGTCGTCTTTCTTT.

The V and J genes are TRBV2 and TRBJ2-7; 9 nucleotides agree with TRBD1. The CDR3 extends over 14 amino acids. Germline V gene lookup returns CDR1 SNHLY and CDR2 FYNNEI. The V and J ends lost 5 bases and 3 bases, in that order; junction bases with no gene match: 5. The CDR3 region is CASSKQGAYYEQYF. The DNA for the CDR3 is TGTGCCAGCAGTAAACAGGGGGCGTACTACGAGCAGTACTTC.

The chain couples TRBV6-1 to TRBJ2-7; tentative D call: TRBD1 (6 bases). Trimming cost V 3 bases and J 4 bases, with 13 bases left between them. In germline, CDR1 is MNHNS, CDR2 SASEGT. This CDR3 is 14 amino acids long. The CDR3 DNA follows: TGTGCCAGCAGTGAGGTCAGGGGCAGGTACGAGCAGTACTTC. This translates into CASSEVRGRYEQYF.

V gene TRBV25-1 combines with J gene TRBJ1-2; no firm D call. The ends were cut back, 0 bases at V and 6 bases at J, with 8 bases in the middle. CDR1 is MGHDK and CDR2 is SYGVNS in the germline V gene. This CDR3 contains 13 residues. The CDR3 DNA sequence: TGTGCCAGCAGTGAATACGGATTGGATGGCTACACCTTC. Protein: CASSEYGLDGYTF.

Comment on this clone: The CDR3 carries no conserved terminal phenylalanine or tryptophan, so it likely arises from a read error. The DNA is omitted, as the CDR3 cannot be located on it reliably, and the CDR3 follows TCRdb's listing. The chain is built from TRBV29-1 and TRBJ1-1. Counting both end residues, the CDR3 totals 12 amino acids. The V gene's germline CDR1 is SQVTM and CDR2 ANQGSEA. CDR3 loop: CSVEGGDGARQV.

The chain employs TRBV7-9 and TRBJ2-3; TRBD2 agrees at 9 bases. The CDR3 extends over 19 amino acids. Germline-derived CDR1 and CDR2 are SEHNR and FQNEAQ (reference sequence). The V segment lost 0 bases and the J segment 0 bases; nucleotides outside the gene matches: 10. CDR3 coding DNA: TGTGCCAGCAGCTTAGCGGCGGGAGGGTTATTCGGTAGCACAGATACGCAGTATTTT. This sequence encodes CASSLAAGGLFGSTDTQYF.